This T cell receptor (beta chain) was captured in a study of Tregs in tolerant kidney transplant recipients. Study-wide findings and caveats: Tolerant patients' donor-specific Tregs expanded beyond overall Tregs, suggesting antigen-driven growth. For some patients, primers changed over time, blocking nucleotide-level comparison. The small number of patients limits these findings pending further validation.

As to this clone: Antigen unknown.

CD4+CD25+CD127- Tregs, CD4+CD25- non-Tregs, CD4 and CD8 cells were sorted. The germline gives CDR1 SGHTA, CDR2 FQGTGA. V lost 5 bases and J lost 3, with 16 bases in between. This CDR3 has 15 residues. Assay used: immunoSEQ multiplex PCR; TCRdb lists only in-frame clones, some missing. This table has approximately 93,000 clones, over 85% appearing once. The clonotype was recovered from a human donor who received a combined kidney and bone marrow transplant. This specimen was CD4+ T cells from blood, taken before the transplant. The J gene is TRBJ1-1, the V gene TRBV7-3, with a weak D call TRBD1 (5 bases). The CDR3 spells CASSPEAGRYTEAFF. In nucleotides, the CDR3 is TGTGCCAGCAGCCCCGAGGCAGGGCGCTACACTGAAGCTTTCTTT. Full variable domain (rest looked up from reference TRBV7-3 and TRBJ1-1): GAGVSQTPSNKVTEKGKYVELRCDPISGHTALYWYRQSLGQGPEFLIYFQGTGAADDSGLPNDRFFAVRPEGSVSTLKIQRTERGDSAVYLCASSPEAGRYTEAFFGQGTRLTVV.